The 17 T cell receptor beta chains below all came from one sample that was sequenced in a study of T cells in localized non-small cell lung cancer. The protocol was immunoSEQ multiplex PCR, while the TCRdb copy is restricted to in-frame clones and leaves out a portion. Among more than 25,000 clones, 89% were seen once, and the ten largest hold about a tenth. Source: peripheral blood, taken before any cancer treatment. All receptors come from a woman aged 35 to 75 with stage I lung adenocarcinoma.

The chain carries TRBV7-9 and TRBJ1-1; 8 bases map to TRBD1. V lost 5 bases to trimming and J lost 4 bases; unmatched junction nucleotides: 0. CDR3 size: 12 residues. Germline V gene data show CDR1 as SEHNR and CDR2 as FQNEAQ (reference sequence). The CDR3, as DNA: TGTGCCAGCAGCGGACAGGGCACTGAAGCTTTCTTT. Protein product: CASSGQGTEAFF.

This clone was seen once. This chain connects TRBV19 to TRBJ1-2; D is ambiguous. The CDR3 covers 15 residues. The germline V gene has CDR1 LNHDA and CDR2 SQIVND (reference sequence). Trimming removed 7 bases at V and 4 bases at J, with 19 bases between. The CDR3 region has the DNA TGTGCCAGTACCGATTTACAGTCGAGTGGCTATGGCTACACCTTC. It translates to CASTDLQSSGYGYTF.

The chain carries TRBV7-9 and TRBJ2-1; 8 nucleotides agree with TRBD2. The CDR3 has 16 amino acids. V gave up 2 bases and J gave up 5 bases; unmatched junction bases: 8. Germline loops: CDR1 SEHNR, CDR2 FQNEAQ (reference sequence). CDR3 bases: TGTGCCAGCAGCTTATGGGCTAGCGGGTTAAACAATGAGCAGTTCTTC. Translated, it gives CASSLWASGLNNEQFF.

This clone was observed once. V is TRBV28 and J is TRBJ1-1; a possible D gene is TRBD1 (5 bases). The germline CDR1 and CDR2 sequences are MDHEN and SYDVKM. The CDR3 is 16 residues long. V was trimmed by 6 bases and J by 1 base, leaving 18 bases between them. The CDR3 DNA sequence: TGTGCCAGCAGAGCGGGGAAAGGGGTCCCGAACACTGAAGCTTTCTTT. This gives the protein CASRAGKGVPNTEAFF. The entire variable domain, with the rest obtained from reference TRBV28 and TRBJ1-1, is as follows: DVKVTQSSRYLVKRTGEKVFLECVQDMDHENMFWYRQDPGLGLRLIYFSYDVKMKEKGDIPEGYSVSREKKERFSLILESASTNQTSMYLCASRAGKGVPNTEAFFGQGTRLTVV.

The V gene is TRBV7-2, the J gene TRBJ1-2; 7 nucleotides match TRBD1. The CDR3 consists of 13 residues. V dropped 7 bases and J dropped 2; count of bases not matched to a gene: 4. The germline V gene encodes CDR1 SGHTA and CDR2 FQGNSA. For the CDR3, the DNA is TGTGCCAGCACAGAGACAGGGAACTATGGCTACACCTTC. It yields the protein CASTETGNYGYTF.

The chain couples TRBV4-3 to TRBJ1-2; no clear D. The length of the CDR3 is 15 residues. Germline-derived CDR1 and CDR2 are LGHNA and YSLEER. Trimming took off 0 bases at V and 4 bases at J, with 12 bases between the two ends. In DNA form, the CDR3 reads TGCGCCAGCAGCCAAGATGAGACGGCTGGCTATGGCTACACCTTC. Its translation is CASSQDETAGYGYTF.

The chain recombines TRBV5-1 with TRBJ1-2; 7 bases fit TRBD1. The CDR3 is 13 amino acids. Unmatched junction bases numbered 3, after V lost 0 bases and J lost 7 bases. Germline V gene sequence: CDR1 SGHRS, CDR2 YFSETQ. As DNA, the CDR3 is TGCGCCAGCAGCTTGGGACAGGGAGGTGGCTACACCTTC. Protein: CASSLGQGGGYTF.

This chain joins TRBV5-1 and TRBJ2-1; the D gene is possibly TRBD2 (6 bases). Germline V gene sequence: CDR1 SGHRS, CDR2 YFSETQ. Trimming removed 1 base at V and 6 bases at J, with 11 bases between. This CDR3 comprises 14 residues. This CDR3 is CASSLYALANEQFF. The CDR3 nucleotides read TGCGCCAGCAGCTTGTATGCACTAGCCAATGAGCAGTTCTTC. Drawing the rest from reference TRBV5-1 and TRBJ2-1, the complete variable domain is KAGVTQTPRYLIKTRGQQVTLSCSPISGHRSVSWYQQTPGQGLQFLFEYFSETQRNKGNFPGRFSGRQFSNSRSEMNVSTLELGDSALYLCASSLYALANEQFFGPGTRLTVL.

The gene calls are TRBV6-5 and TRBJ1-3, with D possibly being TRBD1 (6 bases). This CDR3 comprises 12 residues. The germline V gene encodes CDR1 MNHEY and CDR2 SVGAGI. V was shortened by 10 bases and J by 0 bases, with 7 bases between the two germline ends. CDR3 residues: CATRGSGNTIYF. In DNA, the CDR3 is TGTGCCACCAGGGGCTCTGGAAACACCATATATTTT.

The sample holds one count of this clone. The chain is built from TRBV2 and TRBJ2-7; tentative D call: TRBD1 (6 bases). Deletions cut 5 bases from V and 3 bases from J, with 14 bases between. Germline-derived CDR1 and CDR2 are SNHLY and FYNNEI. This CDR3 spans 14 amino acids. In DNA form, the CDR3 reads TGTGCCAGCAGTTTCAGGGGTTCCAGCTACGAGCAGTACTTC. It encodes CASSFRGSSYEQYF.

For the CDR3, the DNA is TGTGCCAGCACCCTGACGGGATTTGATGGCTACACCTTC. It encodes CASTLTGFDGYTF. The V gene is TRBV6-1, the J gene TRBJ1-2; D call uncertain. Between the trimmed V and J ends, which lost 7 bases and 6 bases, there was a span of 15 bases. CDR1 is MNHNS and CDR2 is SASEGT in the germline V gene. CDR3 size: 13 residues.

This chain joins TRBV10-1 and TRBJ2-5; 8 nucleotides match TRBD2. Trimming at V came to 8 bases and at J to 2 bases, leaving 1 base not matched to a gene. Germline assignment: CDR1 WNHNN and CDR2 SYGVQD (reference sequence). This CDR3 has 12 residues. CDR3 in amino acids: CASSSGQETQYF. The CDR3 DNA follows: TGCGCCAGCTCTAGCGGGCAAGAGACCCAGTACTTC.

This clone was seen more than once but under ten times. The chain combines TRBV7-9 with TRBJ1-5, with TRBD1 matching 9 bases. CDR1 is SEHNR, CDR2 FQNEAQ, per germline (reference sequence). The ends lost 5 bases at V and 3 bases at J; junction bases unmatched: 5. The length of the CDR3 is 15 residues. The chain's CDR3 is CASSPGQGVNQPQHF. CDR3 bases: TGTGCCAGCAGCCCGGGACAGGGAGTCAATCAGCCCCAGCATTTT.

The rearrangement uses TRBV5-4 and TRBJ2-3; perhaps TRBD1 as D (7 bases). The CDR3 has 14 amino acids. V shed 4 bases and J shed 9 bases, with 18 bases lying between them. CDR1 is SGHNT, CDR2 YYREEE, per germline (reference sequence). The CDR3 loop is CASSRGQEGKTQYF. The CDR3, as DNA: TGTGCCAGCAGCCGAGGACAGGAGGGGAAAACGCAGTATTTT. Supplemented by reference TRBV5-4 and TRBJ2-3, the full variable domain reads ETGVTQSPTHLIKTRGQQVTLRCSSQSGHNTVSWYQQALGQGPQFIFQYYREEENGRGNFPPRFSGLQFPNYSSELNVNALELDDSALYLCASSRGQEGKTQYFGPGTRLTVL.

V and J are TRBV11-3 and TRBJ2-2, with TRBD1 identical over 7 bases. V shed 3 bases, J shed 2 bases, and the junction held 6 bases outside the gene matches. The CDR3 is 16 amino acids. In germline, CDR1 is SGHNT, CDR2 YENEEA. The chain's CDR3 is CASSFSTGANTGELFF. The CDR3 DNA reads TGTGCCAGCAGCTTTTCCACAGGGGCCAACACCGGGGAGCTGTTTTTT.

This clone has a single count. The CDR3 DNA reads as TGTGCCAGCCATCCGGCAGATCTGCGAAATCAGCCCCAGCATTTT. Translated: CASHPADLRNQPQHF. The rearrangement uses TRBV28 and TRBJ1-5; D unclear. Per the germline V gene, CDR1 is MDHEN and CDR2 is SYDVKM. The ends were cut back, 8 bases at V and 4 bases at J, with 18 bases in the middle. The length of the CDR3 is 15 residues.

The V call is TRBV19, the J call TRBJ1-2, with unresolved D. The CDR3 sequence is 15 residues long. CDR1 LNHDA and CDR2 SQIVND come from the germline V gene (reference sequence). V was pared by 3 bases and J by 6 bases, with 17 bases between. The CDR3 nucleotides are TGTGCCAGTAGTATGTGGGCTAACCAGATGGATGGCTACACCTTC. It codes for CASSMWANQMDGYTF.